The 29 T cell receptor beta chains below were found in one sample sequenced in a study of T cells after yellow fever vaccination. A single record per CDR3 protein comes from TCRdb applying MiXCR to the 5' RACE reads. In the table there are about 340,000 distinct CDR3 sequences, approximately 9% of which are singletons. This specimen was PBMCs, taken on the day of the first yellow fever vaccination. The receptors originated from a man aged 18 to 30 who received the YFV17D yellow fever vaccine.

This clonotype came up many times. DNA for the CDR3: TGTGCCAGCAGCCACACTAGCGGGGATTCCGATGAGCAGTTCTTC. It translates to CASSHTSGDSDEQFF. V and J are TRBV7-2 and TRBJ2-1, with 10 positions matching TRBD2. The CDR3 runs 15 residues. Germline values: CDR1 SGHTA, CDR2 FQGNSA. V was clipped by 5 bases and J by 8 bases; unmatched bases: 9. Supplemented by reference TRBV7-2 and TRBJ2-1, the full variable domain reads GAGVSQSPSNKVTEKGKDVELRCDPISGHTALYWYRQSLGQGLEFLIYFQGNSAPDKSGLPSDRFSAERTGGSVSTLTIQRTQQEDSAVYLCASSHTSGDSDEQFFGPGTRLTVL.

A few counts support this clonotype. V gene TRBV5-6 combines with J gene TRBJ2-7, with a weak D call TRBD2 (6 bases). V was pared by 4 bases and J by 9 bases, with 17 bases between. This CDR3 has 13 amino acids. Germline V gene sequence: CDR1 SGHDT, CDR2 YYEEEE. The CDR3 nucleotides are TGTGCCAGCAGCCTGGCTGGGGGGAGCCGGCAGTACTTC. This translates into CASSLAGGSRQYF.

V is TRBV20-1 and J is TRBJ1-1; the D gene is possibly TRBD1 (6 bases). The CDR3 is 12 amino acids. Germline V lookup: CDR1 DFQATT, CDR2 SNEGSKA (reference sequence). V was cut by 5 bases and J by 8 bases, with 15 bases left in between. The CDR3 here is CSAGEGGGEAFF. The CDR3, as DNA: TGCAGTGCTGGGGAGGGGGGGGGCGAAGCTTTCTTT.

The sample holds a few counts of this clonotype. The V and J genes are TRBV7-2 and TRBJ2-1, with 8 bases aligning to TRBD2. Trimming took 7 bases from V and 0 from J; bases not matched to a gene: 8. The length of the CDR3 is 16 residues. Germline CDR1 reads SGHTA; CDR2 reads FQGNSA. DNA for the CDR3: TGTGCCAGCAAAGAGGGCGGGGGGTCCTCCTACAATGAGCAGTTCTTC. Protein product: CASKEGGGSSYNEQFF.

This clonotype was recorded a few times. The V call is TRBV7-2, the J call TRBJ2-5; D not resolved. Germline lookup yields CDR1 SGHTA and CDR2 FQGNSA. V lost 1 base to trimming and J lost 3 bases, with 6 bases between them. This CDR3 spans 13 amino acids. The CDR3 loop reads CASSLVRKETQYF. Here the CDR3 DNA reads TGTGCCAGCAGCTTAGTAAGGAAAGAGACCCAGTACTTC.

This clonotype has only a few counts. V usage is TRBV7-9 and J usage is TRBJ1-2, with D possibly matching TRBD1 (5 bases). This CDR3 region has 15 residues. The V and J ends lost 1 base and 6 bases respectively, with 15 bases between them. Germline V gene lookup returns CDR1 SEHNR and CDR2 FQNEAQ (reference sequence). The CDR3 region is CASSLGGGWEDGYTF. The CDR3 nucleotides are TGTGCCAGCAGCTTAGGTGGGGGATGGGAAGATGGCTACACCTTC.

This clonotype was picked up many times. This sequence joins TRBV12-3 or TRBV12-4 and TRBJ1-5; no clear D. CDR3 length: 12 residues. V lost 2 bases, J lost 8 bases, and 7 bases lay in between. CDR3 sequence reads: CASSLNGEPQHF. The CDR3 DNA is TGTGCCAGCAGTTTAAATGGGGAGCCCCAGCATTTT.

This clonotype showed up many times. This chain joins TRBV5-1 and TRBJ2-3, with 9 bases aligning to TRBD1. V shed 5 bases and J 3 bases; nucleotides not matched to a gene: 4. The CDR3 spans 14 residues. Germline values: CDR1 SGHRS, CDR2 YFSETQ. Here the CDR3 DNA reads TGCGCCAGCAGACAGGGGGCTGGAACAGATACGCAGTATTTT. Its translation: CASRQGAGTDTQYF. Combining the CDR3 with reference TRBV5-1 and TRBJ2-3 gives the whole variable domain KAGVTQTPRYLIKTRGQQVTLSCSPISGHRSVSWYQQTPGQGLQFLFEYFSETQRNKGNFPGRFSGRQFSNSRSEMNVSTLELGDSALYLCASRQGAGTDTQYFGPGTRLTVL.

The gene calls are TRBV7-9 and TRBJ1-2; 7 bases match TRBD1. The CDR3 extends over 14 amino acids. Losses at the gene ends were 4 bases for V and 4 bases for J; bases not matched to a gene: 6. Germline loops: CDR1 SEHNR, CDR2 FQNEAQ (reference sequence). This CDR3 is CASSSGQQSYGYTF. Written as DNA, the CDR3 is TGTGCCAGCAGCTCGGGACAGCAATCCTATGGCTACACCTTC.

In its sample, this clonotype was seen a few times. This chain connects TRBV3-1 to TRBJ2-5, with D hard to call. The V end was cut by 2 bases, the J end by 4 bases, with 11 bases between. The CDR3 consists of 14 residues. The germline CDR1 and CDR2 sequences are LGHDT and YNNKEL (reference sequence). CDR3 bases: TGTGCCAGCAGCCAAATGGTACTGGGAGAGACCCAGTACTTC. Translated, it gives CASSQMVLGETQYF.

This clonotype was detected a few times. This chain links TRBV6-2 or TRBV6-3 with TRBJ2-7; tentative D call: TRBD1 (6 bases). Between the trimmed V and J ends, which lost 0 bases and 5 bases, there was a span of 11 bases. Germline V gives CDR1 MNHEY, CDR2 SVGEGT. The CDR3 spans 14 residues. The CDR3 region is CASSYSNRADEQYV. CDR3 DNA sequence: TGTGCCAGCAGTTACTCGAACAGGGCGGACGAGCAGTACGTC.

This clonotype was seen more than once but under ten times. The chain links TRBV5-6 to TRBJ2-5; no clear D gene. The V end lost 0 bases, the J end lost 7 bases, and 10 bases lay between the germline ends. There are 13 residues in the CDR3. In germline, CDR1 is SGHDT, CDR2 YYEEEE. The CDR3 sequence: CASSLGLVGTQYF. In DNA, the CDR3 is TGTGCCAGCAGCTTGGGATTGGTGGGGACCCAGTACTTC.

Many counts were recorded for this clonotype. The rearrangement joins TRBV7-2 to TRBJ1-4; perhaps TRBD1 as D (6 bases). V lost 2 bases, J lost 3 bases, and 19 bases lay in between. The CDR3 length is 18 residues. The germline gives CDR1 SGHTA, CDR2 FQGNSA. The CDR3 here is CASSLPNPGGASNEKLFF. The CDR3 DNA follows: TGTGCCAGCAGCTTACCGAACCCCGGGGGGGCATCTAATGAAAAACTGTTTTTT.

The CDR3 region has the DNA TGTGCCAGCAGCCCCATTCGAGGCCCGGGGGGGGGCCAGCCCCAGCATTTT. Amino acids: CASSPIRGPGGGQPQHF. V gene TRBV7-8 combines with J gene TRBJ1-5; tentative D call: TRBD1 (6 bases). The CDR3 runs 17 residues. Germline values: CDR1 SGHVS, CDR2 FQNEAQ. The V end lost 5 bases, the J end lost 7 bases, and 24 bases lay between the germline ends.

This clonotype was seen a handful of times. The V and J genes are TRBV11-2 and TRBJ2-3; 11 nucleotides agree with TRBD2. The V segment lost 5 bases and the J segment 1 base; nucleotides outside the gene matches: 5. Germline values: CDR1 SGHAT, CDR2 FQNNGV. The CDR3 length is 16 residues. CDR3 nucleotides: TGTGCCAGCAGCCTTCAACTAGCGGGAGGCACAGATACGCAGTATTTT. Its protein is CASSLQLAGGTDTQYF.

This clonotype was counted many times. This chain's CDR3 is CASSLRGEGTQYF. DNA for the CDR3: TGTGCCAGCAGCTTACGGGGGGAGGGGACCCAGTACTTC. The chain is built from TRBV7-2 and TRBJ2-5, with 7 positions matching TRBD2. Germline loops: CDR1 SGHTA, CDR2 FQGNSA. There are 13 residues in the CDR3. With V trimmed by 2 bases and J by 7 bases, 4 bases remained unmatched.

This clonotype was detected only a few times. The V gene is TRBV5-5, the J gene TRBJ2-6; a possible D gene is TRBD2 (6 bases). The CDR3 extends over 18 amino acids. In germline, CDR1 is SGHKS, CDR2 YYEKEE (reference sequence). Between the trimmed V and J ends, which lost 2 bases and 0 bases, there was a span of 15 bases. The CDR3 spells CASSFIRTGLSGANVLTF. CDR3 in DNA: TGTGCCAGCAGCTTTATCCGGACGGGACTCTCTGGGGCCAACGTCCTGACTTTC.

This chain uses TRBV5-1 with TRBJ2-3, with 7 bases identical to TRBD1. Germline assignment: CDR1 SGHRS and CDR2 YFSETQ. Trimming at V came to 7 bases and at J to 5 bases, leaving 7 bases not matched to a gene. The CDR3 contains 13 residues. DNA of the CDR3: TGCGCCAGCTGGACAGGAGTAGGAGATACGCAGTATTTT. Translation: CASWTGVGDTQYF.

This clonotype came up a few times. The gene calls are TRBV5-1 and TRBJ2-2; D is possibly TRBD2 (5 bases). The CDR3 covers 15 residues. Germline CDR1 is SGHRS and CDR2 is YFSETQ. With 2 bases removed from V and 1 base from J, the gap between germline ends came to 9 bases. CDR3 nucleotide sequence: TGCGCCAGCAGCTTCGTGGGAGAGAACACCGGGGAGCTGTTTTTT. It codes for CASSFVGENTGELFF.

This clonotype came up a few times. CDR3 in amino acids: CASSAPTPSDQPQHF. The CDR3 DNA reads as TGTGCCAGCAGTGCGCCGACCCCGTCGGATCAGCCCCAGCATTTT. The gene calls are TRBV6-1 and TRBJ1-5; D not resolved. The CDR3 sequence is 15 residues long. Germline CDR1 is MNHNS and CDR2 is SASEGT. V was clipped by 4 bases and J by 5 bases, with 15 bases between them.

This chain joins TRBV5-1 and TRBJ1-2, with D uncertain. Trimming removed 1 base from V and 7 bases from J, with 11 bases in between. This CDR3 contains 13 residues. Germline CDR1 reads SGHRS; CDR2 reads YFSETQ. The CDR3 is CASSLSVTSGYTF. As DNA, the CDR3 is TGCGCCAGCAGCTTGAGTGTTACGAGTGGCTACACCTTC.

This chain links TRBV5-6 with TRBJ1-2; 7 bases match TRBD1. V lost 4 bases to trimming and J lost 8 bases; unmatched junction nucleotides: 5. CDR1 is SGHDT and CDR2 is YYEEEE in the germline V gene. The CDR3 loop spans 12 amino acids. The CDR3 loop is CASSLTGKGYTF. CDR3 nucleotides: TGTGCCAGCAGCCTGACAGGGAAGGGCTACACCTTC. Supplemented by reference TRBV5-6 and TRBJ1-2, the full variable domain reads DAGVTQSPTHLIKTRGQQVTLRCSPKSGHDTVSWYQQALGQGPQFIFQYYEEEERQRGNFPDRFSGHQFPNYSSELNVNALLLGDSALYLCASSLTGKGYTFGSGTRLTVV.

The chain has TRBV3-1 and TRBJ1-2; tentative D call: TRBD1 (5 bases). The CDR3 loop spans 13 amino acids. Between the trimmed V and J ends, which lost 3 bases and 8 bases, there was a span of 13 bases. Germline CDR1 LGHDT, CDR2 YNNKEL (reference sequence). CDR3 sequence reads: CASSQGLEGGYTF. The CDR3 nucleotides read TGTGCCAGCAGCCAGGGGCTTGAGGGCGGCTACACCTTC.

The sample holds many counts of this clonotype. This sequence joins TRBV11-2 and TRBJ2-1, with 11 bases matching TRBD1. Germline values: CDR1 SGHAT, CDR2 FQNNGV. This CDR3 is built from 17 residues. The ends lost 6 bases at V and 4 bases at J; junction bases unmatched: 11. The CDR3: CASRVGGTGGDYNEQFF. The CDR3 nucleotides read TGTGCCAGCAGAGTTGGGGGGACAGGGGGGGATTACAATGAGCAGTTCTTC.

For this clonotype: A much more abundant neighbour one base away suggests this may be a read error. The V and J genes are TRBV6-1 and TRBJ1-3; no definite D call. CDR3 length equals 14 residues. The V gene lost 6 bases and the J gene lost 0 bases, with 9 bases spanning the gap. Germline V gene lookup returns CDR1 MNHNS and CDR2 SASEGT. In DNA, the CDR3 is TGTGCCAGCAGCCCCCAGAGCTCTGGAAACACCATATATTTT. It specifies CASSPQSSGNTIYF.

This clonotype has just a few counts. The chain has TRBV12-3 or TRBV12-4 and TRBJ2-1, with 12 bases that match TRBD2. J lost 5 bases, V lost 6 bases, and 5 bases had no gene match. The length of the CDR3 is 15 residues. CDR3 nucleotides: TGTGCCAGCAGACGCGGACTAGCGGGGAACAATGAGCAGTTCTTC. This gives the protein CASRRGLAGNNEQFF.

CDR3 DNA sequence: TGCAGCGGCTTAGCGGGGGGGCCAGATACGCAGTATTTT. Translated, it gives CSGLAGGPDTQYF. The chain recombines TRBV29-1 with TRBJ2-3; 11 nucleotides agree with TRBD2. Trimming removed 7 bases from V and 4 bases from J; junction bases left unmatched: 4. The CDR3 is made up of 13 amino acids. Germline lookup yields CDR1 SQVTM and CDR2 ANQGSEA.

This clonotype was seen at least ten times. This sequence joins TRBV5-4 and TRBJ1-1, with a possible D match to TRBD1 (5 bases). The V gene lost 0 bases and the J gene lost 0 bases, with 6 bases spanning the gap. The CDR3 totals 14 residues. Germline assignment: CDR1 SGHNT and CDR2 YYREEE (reference sequence). CDR3 sequence (DNA): TGTGCCAGCAGCTTGGAGACAGTGAACACTGAAGCTTTCTTT. Translated, it gives CASSLETVNTEAFF.

The CDR3, as DNA: TGCGCCAGCAGCTTGGCCCTCTCCGGGACAGACCCCTACGAGCAGTACTTC. It encodes CASSLALSGTDPYEQYF. V is TRBV5-1 and J is TRBJ2-7, with TRBD1 identical over 7 bases. CDR3 length: 17 residues. J gave up 2 bases and V 0 bases, and 11 bases lay outside the gene matches. The germline V gene has CDR1 SGHRS and CDR2 YFSETQ. The variable domain in full, with the rest retrieved from reference TRBV5-1 and TRBJ2-7, is KAGVTQTPRYLIKTRGQQVTLSCSPISGHRSVSWYQQTPGQGLQFLFEYFSETQRNKGNFPGRFSGRQFSNSRSEMNVSTLELGDSALYLCASSLALSGTDPYEQYFGPGTRLTVT.